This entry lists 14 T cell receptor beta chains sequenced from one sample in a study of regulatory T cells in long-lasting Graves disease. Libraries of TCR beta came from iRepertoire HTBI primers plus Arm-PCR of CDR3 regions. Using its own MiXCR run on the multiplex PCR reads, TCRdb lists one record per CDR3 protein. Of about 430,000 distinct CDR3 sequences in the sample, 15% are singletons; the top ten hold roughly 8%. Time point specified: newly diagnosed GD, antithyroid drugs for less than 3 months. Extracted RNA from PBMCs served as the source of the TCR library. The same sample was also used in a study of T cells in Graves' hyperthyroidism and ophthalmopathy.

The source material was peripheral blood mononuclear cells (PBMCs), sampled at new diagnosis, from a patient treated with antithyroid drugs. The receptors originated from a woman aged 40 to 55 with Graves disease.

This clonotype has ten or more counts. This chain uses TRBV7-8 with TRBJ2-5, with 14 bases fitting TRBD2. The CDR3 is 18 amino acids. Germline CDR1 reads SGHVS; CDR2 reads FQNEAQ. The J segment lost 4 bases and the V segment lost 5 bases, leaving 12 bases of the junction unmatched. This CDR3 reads CASSPETSGRAGLETQYF. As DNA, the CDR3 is TGTGCCAGCAGCCCAGAGACTAGCGGGAGGGCCGGGCTAGAGACCCAGTACTTC.

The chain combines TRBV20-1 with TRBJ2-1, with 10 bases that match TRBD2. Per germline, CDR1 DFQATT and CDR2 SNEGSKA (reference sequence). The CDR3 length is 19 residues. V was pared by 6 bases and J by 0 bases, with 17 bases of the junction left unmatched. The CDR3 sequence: CSALKKRLAGPSSYNEQFF. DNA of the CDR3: TGCAGTGCCCTTAAAAAGAGACTAGCGGGCCCAAGCTCCTACAATGAGCAGTTCTTC.

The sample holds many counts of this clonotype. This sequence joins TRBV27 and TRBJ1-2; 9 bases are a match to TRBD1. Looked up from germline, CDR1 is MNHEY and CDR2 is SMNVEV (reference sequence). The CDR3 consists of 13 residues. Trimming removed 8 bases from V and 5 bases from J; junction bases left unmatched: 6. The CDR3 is CASRTGGAYGYTF. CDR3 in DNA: TGTGCCAGCCGAACAGGGGGCGCGTATGGCTACACCTTC.

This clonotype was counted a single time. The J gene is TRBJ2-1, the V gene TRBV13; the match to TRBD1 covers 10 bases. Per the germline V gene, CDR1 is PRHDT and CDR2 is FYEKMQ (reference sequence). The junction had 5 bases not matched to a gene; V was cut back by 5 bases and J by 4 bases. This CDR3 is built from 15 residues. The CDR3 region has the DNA TGTGCCAGCAGCGCAGGACAGGGGGATTACAATGAGCAGTTCTTC. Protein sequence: CASSAGQGDYNEQFF.

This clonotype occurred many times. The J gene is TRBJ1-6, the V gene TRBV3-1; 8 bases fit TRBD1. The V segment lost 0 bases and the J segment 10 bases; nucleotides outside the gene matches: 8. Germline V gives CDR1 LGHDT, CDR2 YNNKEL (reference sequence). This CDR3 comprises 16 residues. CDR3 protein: CASSQDRTGHRSPLHF. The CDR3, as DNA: TGTGCCAGCAGCCAAGATCGGACAGGGCATAGATCACCCCTCCACTTT.

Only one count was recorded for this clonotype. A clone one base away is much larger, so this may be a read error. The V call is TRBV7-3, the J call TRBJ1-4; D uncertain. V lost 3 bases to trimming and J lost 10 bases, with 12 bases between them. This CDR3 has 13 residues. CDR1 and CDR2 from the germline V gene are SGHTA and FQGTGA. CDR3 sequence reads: CASSLMEGGKLFF. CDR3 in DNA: TGTGCCAGCAGCTTGATGGAGGGTGGAAAACTGTTTTTT.

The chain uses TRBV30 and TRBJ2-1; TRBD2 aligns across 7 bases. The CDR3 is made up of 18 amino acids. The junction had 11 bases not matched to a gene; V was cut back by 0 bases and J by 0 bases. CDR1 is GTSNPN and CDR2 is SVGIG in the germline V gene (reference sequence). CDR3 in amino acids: CAWSVGGRAPNSYNEQFF. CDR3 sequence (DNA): TGTGCCTGGAGTGTGGGTGGGAGGGCCCCCAACTCCTACAATGAGCAGTTCTTC.

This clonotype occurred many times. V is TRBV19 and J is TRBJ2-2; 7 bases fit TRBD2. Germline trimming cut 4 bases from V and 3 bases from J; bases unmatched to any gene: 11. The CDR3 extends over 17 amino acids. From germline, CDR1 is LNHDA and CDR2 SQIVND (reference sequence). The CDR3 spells CASSTRGSGAYTGELFF. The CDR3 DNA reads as TGTGCCAGTAGTACCCGGGGGAGCGGGGCCTACACCGGGGAGCTGTTTTTT.

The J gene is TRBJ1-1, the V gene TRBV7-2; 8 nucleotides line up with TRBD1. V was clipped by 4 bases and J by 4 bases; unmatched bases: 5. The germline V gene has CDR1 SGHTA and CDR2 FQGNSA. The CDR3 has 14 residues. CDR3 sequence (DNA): TGTGCCAGCAGCTATGACAGGGGTCGCACTGAAGCTTTCTTT. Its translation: CASSYDRGRTEAFF. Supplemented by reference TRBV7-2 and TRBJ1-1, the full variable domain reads GAGVSQSPSNKVTEKGKDVELRCDPISGHTALYWYRQSLGQGLEFLIYFQGNSAPDKSGLPSDRFSAERTGGSVSTLTIQRTQQEDSAVYLCASSYDRGRTEAFFGQGTRLTVV.

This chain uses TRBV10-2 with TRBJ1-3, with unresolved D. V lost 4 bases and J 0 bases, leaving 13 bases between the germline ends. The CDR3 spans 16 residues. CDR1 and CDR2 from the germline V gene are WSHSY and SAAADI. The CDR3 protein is CASSGTSSFSGNTIYF. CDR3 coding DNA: TGCGCCAGCAGTGGGACCAGCAGCTTCTCTGGAAACACCATATATTTT.

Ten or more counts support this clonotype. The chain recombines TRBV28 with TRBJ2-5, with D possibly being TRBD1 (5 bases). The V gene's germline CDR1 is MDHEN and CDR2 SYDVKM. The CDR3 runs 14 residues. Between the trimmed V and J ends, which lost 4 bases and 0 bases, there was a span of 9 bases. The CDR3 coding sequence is TGTGCCAGCAGTTCCTCGACAGACCAAGAGACCCAGTACTTC. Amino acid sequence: CASSSSTDQETQYF.

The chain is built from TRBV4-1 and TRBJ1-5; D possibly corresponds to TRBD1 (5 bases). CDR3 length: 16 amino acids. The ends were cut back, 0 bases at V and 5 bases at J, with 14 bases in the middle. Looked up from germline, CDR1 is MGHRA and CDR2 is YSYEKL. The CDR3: CASSQDAGRDDQPQHF. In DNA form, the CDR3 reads TGCGCCAGCAGCCAAGATGCGGGCAGGGACGATCAGCCCCAGCATTTT.

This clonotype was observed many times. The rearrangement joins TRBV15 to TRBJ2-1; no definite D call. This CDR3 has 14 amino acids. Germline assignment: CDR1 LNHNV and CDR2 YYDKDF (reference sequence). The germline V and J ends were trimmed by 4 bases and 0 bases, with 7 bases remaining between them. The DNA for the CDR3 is TGTGCCACCAGCAATTTAGGCTCCTACAATGAGCAGTTCTTC. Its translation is CATSNLGSYNEQFF.

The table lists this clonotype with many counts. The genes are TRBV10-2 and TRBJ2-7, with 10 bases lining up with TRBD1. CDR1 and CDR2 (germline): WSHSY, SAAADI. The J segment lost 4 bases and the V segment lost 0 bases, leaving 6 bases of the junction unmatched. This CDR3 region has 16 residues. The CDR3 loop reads CASSESRGTGAYEQYF. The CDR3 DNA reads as TGCGCCAGCAGTGAGTCGAGGGGGACAGGGGCATACGAGCAGTACTTC.